This T cell receptor (beta chain) derives from a study of Graves' ophthalmopathy and Graves' hyperthyroidism. Amplification of TCR beta CDR3 regions used RNA transcripts. The workflow started with a first-round RT-PCR run with HTBI primers and then moved on to a second-round multiplex PCR. MiXCR, applied by TCRdb to the multiplex PCR reads, yields one record per CDR3 protein. The sample comprises 500,000 to 700,000 distinct CDR3 sequences, over 20% of which are singletons, and approximately 7% rests with the top ten. Trimming took off 5 bases at V and 1 base at J, with 11 bases between the two ends. This CDR3 has 13 amino acids. Germline CDR1 and CDR2: GTSNPN and SVGIG (reference sequence).

The chain links TRBV30 to TRBJ1-1; D is undetermined. The specimen sequenced was peripheral blood. The sequence was collected from a young woman with stable Graves' hyperthyroidism. Some clones in this sample may be carry-over from other donors' samples. CDR3 region: CAWCRRRNTEAFF. The CDR3 DNA reads as TGTGCCTGGTGTAGGAGGAGGAACACTGAAGCTTTCTTT.